These 17 T cell receptor beta chains share one sample of origin, sequenced in a study of post-analysis software for immune sequencing data. Presence of unique molecular identifiers characterized the TCR beta cDNA libraries. Each CDR3 protein is one row after TCRdb ran MiXCR on the PCR reads. The sample gives about 160,000 distinct CDR3 sequences, under 40% of which show up once; around 30% is in the top ten. Sample: blood, taken after autologous hematopoietic stem cell transplantation. The origin of the receptors is a girl aged 5 to 17 with multiple sclerosis.

This clonotype was detected a few times. This chain uses TRBV18 with TRBJ1-2, with TRBD1 as a possible D gene (6 bases). The CDR3 sequence is 15 residues long. From germline, CDR1 is KGHSH and CDR2 LQKENI. The V end lost 1 base, the J end lost 3 bases, and 12 bases lay between the germline ends. CDR3 nucleotides: TGTGCCAGCTCACCACGGGGGCAGGTGGACTATGGCTACACCTTC. It codes for CASSPRGQVDYGYTF.

The genes are TRBV20-1 and TRBJ2-2, with 11 bases that match TRBD2. The germline V gene encodes CDR1 DFQATT and CDR2 SNEGSKA (reference sequence). Germline trimming cut 2 bases from V and 1 base from J; bases unmatched to any gene: 9. There are 18 residues in the CDR3. The CDR3 spells CSARPKRLAGQNTGELFF. For the CDR3, the DNA is TGCAGTGCTAGACCGAAGAGACTAGCGGGACAGAACACCGGGGAGCTGTTTTTT.

The rearrangement joins TRBV20-1 to TRBJ1-1, with D uncertain. The CDR3 is 10 amino acids. The germline V gene encodes CDR1 DFQATT and CDR2 SNEGSKA (reference sequence). V gave up 4 bases and J gave up 2 bases, with 2 bases separating them. CDR3 loop: CSATNTEAFF. The DNA of the CDR3 is TGCAGTGCTACTAACACTGAAGCTTTCTTT.

The V call is TRBV10-3, the J call TRBJ1-1; D may be TRBD1 (5 bases). Trimming took off 1 base at V and 4 bases at J, with 13 bases between the two ends. In germline, CDR1 is ENHRY, CDR2 SYGVKD. The CDR3 is made up of 15 amino acids. This CDR3 reads CAISELGGEGTEAFF. The CDR3 region has the DNA TGTGCCATCAGTGAGTTGGGAGGGGAGGGCACTGAAGCTTTCTTT.

This clonotype was seen a handful of times. This rearrangement joins TRBV5-5 to TRBJ2-1; D gene ambiguous. CDR1 is SGHKS and CDR2 is YYEKEE in the germline V gene (reference sequence). V was shortened by 0 bases and J by 5 bases, with 15 bases between the two germline ends. This CDR3 region has 16 residues. The CDR3 DNA sequence: TGTGCCAGCAGCTTGGCCAGGTGGTTAGCCCACAATGAGCAGTTCTTC. Translation: CASSLARWLAHNEQFF.

Only a few counts were recorded for this clonotype. The V and J genes are TRBV6-2 or TRBV6-3 and TRBJ2-7, with 13 nucleotides matching TRBD2. The DNA end is more similar to TRBJ2-5, so the J call may be wrong. CDR1 and CDR2 (germline): MNHEY, SVGEGT. There are 16 residues in the CDR3. DNA of the CDR3: TGTGCCAGCAGTCCGCGGACTAGCGGGAGAGGGGAGACCCAGTACTTC. Its translation is CASSPRTSGRGETQYF.

The gene calls are TRBV5-6 and TRBJ2-1, with 7 bases identical to TRBD1. Unmatched junction bases numbered 4, after V lost 0 bases and J lost 7 bases. The CDR3 spans 14 residues. CDR1 is SGHDT, CDR2 YYEEEE, per germline. The CDR3 region has the DNA TGTGCCAGCAGCTTGGATACAGGGGTGAATGAGCAGTTCTTC. It translates to CASSLDTGVNEQFF.

In this sample, this clonotype turned up a few times. The chain links TRBV20-1 to TRBJ2-7; D not certain. The CDR3 covers 12 residues. Per the germline V gene, CDR1 is DFQATT and CDR2 is SNEGSKA (reference sequence). Trimming removed 1 base at V and 2 bases at J, with 6 bases between. CDR3 protein: CSARGGAYEQYF. The CDR3 DNA reads as TGCAGTGCTAGAGGGGGTGCCTACGAGCAGTACTTC.

This clonotype has a handful of counts. The rearrangement uses TRBV9 and TRBJ1-1; D is unresolved. This CDR3 has 13 amino acids. Trimming cost V 4 bases and J 3 bases, with 10 bases left between them. CDR1 SGDLS and CDR2 YYNGEE come from the germline V gene. The CDR3 nucleotides read TGTGCCAGCAGCTCCCGGGAGGACACTGAAGCTTTCTTT. This sequence encodes CASSSREDTEAFF.

This chain connects TRBV7-9 to TRBJ2-7; D gene ambiguous. The germline V and J ends were trimmed by 5 bases and 1 base, with 12 bases remaining between them. The CDR3 contains 14 residues. Germline CDR1 reads SEHNR; CDR2 reads FQNEAQ (reference sequence). CDR3 DNA: TGTGCCAGCAGCCTTTGGACCGCATCCTACGAGCAGTACTTC. It encodes CASSLWTASYEQYF.

The chain combines TRBV28 with TRBJ1-2; TRBD1 matches at 8 bases. Germline CDR1 and CDR2: MDHEN and SYDVKM. After removal of 4 bases from V and 7 bases from J, the junction contained 5 bases not matched to a gene. The CDR3 is 13 amino acids. Here the CDR3 DNA reads TGTGCCAGCAGTTCGCAGGGGGCCGGTGGCTACACCTTC. Residues: CASSSQGAGGYTF.

J is TRBJ1-1 and V is TRBV29-1; D not resolved. V lost 3 bases, J lost 6 bases, and 20 bases lay in between. The germline CDR1 and CDR2 sequences are SQVTM and ANQGSEA. CDR3 length: 15 residues. CDR3 nucleotide sequence: TGCAGCGTTGATCCCGGCCCGGGAGGCGCCTCTGAAGCTTTCTTT. It translates to CSVDPGPGGASEAFF.

The genes are TRBV3-1 and TRBJ1-1; the D gene is possibly TRBD1 (6 bases). Between the trimmed V and J ends, which lost 2 bases and 3 bases, there was a span of 16 bases. This CDR3 is built from 16 residues. Germline CDR1 and CDR2: LGHDT and YNNKEL (reference sequence). The CDR3 coding sequence is TGTGCCAGCAGCCAACGACCCACGGGGGCGCACACTGAAGCTTTCTTT. Its translation is CASSQRPTGAHTEAFF.

Of note for this clonotype: A read error may be the cause here, since a much bigger clone is one base away. Because it lacks the conserved phenylalanine or tryptophan at the end, this CDR3 is likely a read error. The chain links TRBV6-1 to TRBJ2-3, with D hard to call. Germline loops: CDR1 MNHNS, CDR2 SASEGT. Trimming removed 3 bases at V and 2 bases at J, with 9 bases between. The CDR3 totals 14 residues. The CDR3 protein is CASSDALLTDTQYI. The CDR3 DNA reads TGTGCCAGCAGTGACGCACTCCTCACAGATACGCAGTATATT.

Comments on this clonotype: The junction differs from germline at one of its ends, possibly a read error. The chain carries TRBV7-2 and TRBJ2-2; 11 nucleotides line up with TRBD2. The germline V gene has CDR1 SGHTA and CDR2 FQGNSA. The CDR3 length is 18 residues. For the CDR3, the DNA is TGTGCCAGCAGTTTAGAAGGGGGACTAGCGGTGGTTACCGGGGAGCTGTTTTTT. This translates into CASSLEGGLAVVTGELFF. Drawing the rest from reference TRBV7-2 and TRBJ2-2, the complete variable domain is GAGVSQSPSNKVTEKGKDVELRCDPISGHTALYWYRQSLGQGLEFLIYFQGNSAPDKSGLPSDRFSAERTGGSVSTLTIQRTQQEDSAVYLCASSLEGGLAVVTGELFFGEGSRLTVL.

This clonotype has only a few counts. The gene calls are TRBV10-2 and TRBJ2-2, with 10 bases that match TRBD2. The CDR3 is made up of 15 amino acids. Losses at the gene ends were 5 bases for V and 3 bases for J; bases not matched to a gene: 3. The germline V gene has CDR1 WSHSY and CDR2 SAAADI. CDR3 nucleotides: TGCGCCAGCAGTCAAGCGGGAGGGTACACCGGGGAGCTGTTTTTT. Its protein product is CASSQAGGYTGELFF.

This clonotype was detected many times. The chain employs TRBV7-2 and TRBJ2-7, with 13 bases that match TRBD2. V trimming: 4 bases; J trimming: 4 bases; junction bases outside the gene matches: 7. Per the germline V gene, CDR1 is SGHTA and CDR2 is FQGNSA. This CDR3 has 16 amino acids. DNA of the CDR3: TGTGCCAGCAGCTCCGGACTAGCGGGAGTTGGGTACGAGCAGTACTTC. Encoded protein: CASSSGLAGVGYEQYF.